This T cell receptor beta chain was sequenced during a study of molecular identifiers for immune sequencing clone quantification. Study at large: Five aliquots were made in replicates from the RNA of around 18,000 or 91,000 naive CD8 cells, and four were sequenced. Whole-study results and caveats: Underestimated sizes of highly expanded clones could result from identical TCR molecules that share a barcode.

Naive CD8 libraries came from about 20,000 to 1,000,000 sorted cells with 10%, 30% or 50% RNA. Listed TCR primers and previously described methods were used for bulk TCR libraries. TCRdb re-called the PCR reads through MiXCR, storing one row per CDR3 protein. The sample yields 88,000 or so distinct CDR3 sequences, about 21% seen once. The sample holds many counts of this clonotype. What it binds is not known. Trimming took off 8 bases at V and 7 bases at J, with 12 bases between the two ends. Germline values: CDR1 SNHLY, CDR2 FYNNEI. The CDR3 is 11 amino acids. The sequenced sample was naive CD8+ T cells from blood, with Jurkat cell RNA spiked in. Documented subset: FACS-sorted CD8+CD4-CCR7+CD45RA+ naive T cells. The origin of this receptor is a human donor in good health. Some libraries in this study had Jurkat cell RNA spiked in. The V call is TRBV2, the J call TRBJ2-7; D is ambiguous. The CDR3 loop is CASLGAGEQYF. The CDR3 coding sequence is TGTGCCAGCCTGGGTGCTGGGGAGCAGTACTTC.